Included here is one T cell receptor beta chain sequence, with context. The data originate from a study of technical replicates of blood from several donors. Sequencing was performed with immunoSEQ multiplex PCR; in TCRdb, only in-frame clones are kept and a portion is missing. The sample contains some 83,000 clones, around 94% of which appear only once. This CDR3 is 14 amino acids long. The junction had 7 bases not matched to a gene; V was cut back by 3 bases and J by 7 bases. CDR1 and CDR2 (germline): MNHEY, SMNVEV (reference sequence). The V and J genes are TRBV27 and TRBJ2-7, with 9 nucleotides matching TRBD1. Sequencing was performed on T cells isolated from PBMCs. The TCR was taken from a human donor in good health. For the CDR3, the DNA is TGTGCCAGCAGTTTTCAAGGGGACAGGGAGGAGCAGTACTTC. As protein: CASSFQGDREEQYF.